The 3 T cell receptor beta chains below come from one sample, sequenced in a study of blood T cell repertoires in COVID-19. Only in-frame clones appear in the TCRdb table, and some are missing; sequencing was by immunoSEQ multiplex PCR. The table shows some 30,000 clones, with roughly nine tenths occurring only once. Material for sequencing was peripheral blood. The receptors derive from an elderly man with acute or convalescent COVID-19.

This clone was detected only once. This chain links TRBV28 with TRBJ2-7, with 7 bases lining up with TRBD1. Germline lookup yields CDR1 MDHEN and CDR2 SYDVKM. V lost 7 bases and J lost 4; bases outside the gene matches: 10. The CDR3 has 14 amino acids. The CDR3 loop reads CASIAPDRMYEQYF. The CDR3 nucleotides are TGTGCCAGCATCGCCCCGGACAGGATGTACGAGCAGTACTTC. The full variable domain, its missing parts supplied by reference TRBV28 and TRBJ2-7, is DVKVTQSSRYLVKRTGEKVFLECVQDMDHENMFWYRQDPGLGLRLIYFSYDVKMKEKGDIPEGYSVSREKKERFSLILESASTNQTSMYLCASIAPDRMYEQYFGPGTRLTVT.

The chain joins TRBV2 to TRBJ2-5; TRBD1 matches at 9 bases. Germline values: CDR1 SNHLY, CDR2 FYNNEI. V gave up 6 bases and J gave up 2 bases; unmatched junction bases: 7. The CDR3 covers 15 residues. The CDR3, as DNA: TGTGCCAGCAGCAGGGACAGGGTGGGGCAAGAGACCCAGTACTTC. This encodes CASSRDRVGQETQYF.

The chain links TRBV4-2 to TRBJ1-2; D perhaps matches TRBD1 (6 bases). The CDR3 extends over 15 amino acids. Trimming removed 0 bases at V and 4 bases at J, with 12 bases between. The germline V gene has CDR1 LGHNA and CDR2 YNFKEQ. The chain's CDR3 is CASSQDQGHSYGYTF. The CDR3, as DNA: TGTGCCAGCAGCCAAGATCAGGGACATTCCTATGGCTACACCTTC.